A single sample gave rise to the 18 T cell receptor beta chains below, sequenced in a study of response to subunit inactivated influenza vaccine (dated by TCRdb to between 2017 and 2018). The method behind the library was RT-PCR. Reads for this sample came from an Illumina HiSeq 2500. The public reads were reprocessed in TCRdb via fastp at Q25 and MiXCR, keeping in-frame beta chains. Each CDR3 protein appears once, grouped with its most common genes and DNA. For this sample the table gives 500,000 to 550,000 distinct CDR3 sequences, of which 7.2% were detected only once. The ten largest clones represent over 10% of the sample. The sequenced sample was PBMCs from blood, obtained around 25 months after vaccination. These receptors were collected from a man between 50 and 69 years old who received an inactivated influenza vaccine. Donor details come from another sample of the same person, matched by shared clones.

Only a few counts were recorded for this clonotype. The rearrangement uses TRBV14 and TRBJ2-1; D could derive from TRBD1 or TRBD2 (6 bases each). V lost 1 base and J lost 9, with 13 bases in between. There are 14 residues in the CDR3. CDR1 SGHDN and CDR2 FVKESK come from the germline V gene. The CDR3 region has the DNA TGTGCCAGCAGCCAAGGGGGGGCGCGTGGTGAGCAGTTCTTC. Amino acids: CASSQGGARGEQFF.

The chain has TRBV12-3 or TRBV12-4 and TRBJ2-2; 10 nucleotides match TRBD1. V trimming: 5 bases; J trimming: 4 bases; junction bases outside the gene matches: 4. The CDR3 has 15 residues. The chain's CDR3 is CASSKDRGFTGELFF. CDR3 nucleotides: TGTGCCAGCAGTAAGGACAGGGGGTTCACCGGGGAGCTGTTTTTT.

This clonotype was seen repeatedly, ten times or more. The rearrangement links TRBV5-1 to TRBJ2-6; 8 bases are shared with TRBD1. Germline V gives CDR1 SGHRS, CDR2 YFSETQ. Trimming removed 2 bases from V and 4 bases from J; junction bases left unmatched: 5. The CDR3 is 16 amino acids. CDR3 nucleotides: TGCGCCAGCAGCTTCCAGGGGGCTGGGGGGGCCAACGTCCTGACTTTC. Translation: CASSFQGAGGANVLTF.

The sample holds many counts of this clonotype. The V gene is TRBV7-2, the J gene TRBJ2-5; a weak D match, TRBD1 (5 bases). CDR1 and CDR2 from the germline V gene are SGHTA and FQGNSA. The CDR3 totals 14 residues. V was cut by 5 bases and J by 5 bases, with 15 bases left in between. The CDR3 is CASSPSGAVETQYF. CDR3 DNA: TGTGCCAGCAGCCCATCTGGGGCGGTGGAGACCCAGTACTTC.

This clonotype has a handful of counts. V usage is TRBV29-1 and J usage is TRBJ2-5; TRBD1 matches 7 bases. Germline V gene sequence: CDR1 SQVTM, CDR2 ANQGSEA. The CDR3 covers 13 residues. Losses at the gene ends were 4 bases for V and 5 bases for J; bases not matched to a gene: 7. CDR3 DNA: TGCAGCGTTGCTGCAGGGGGTATGGAGACCCAGTACTTC. Residues: CSVAAGGMETQYF.

This clonotype was observed many times. J is TRBJ2-4 and V is TRBV20-1; D is perhaps TRBD2 (5 bases). Germline CDR1 reads DFQATT; CDR2 reads SNEGSKA (reference sequence). V lost 0 bases and J lost 0, with 6 bases in between. This CDR3 comprises 14 residues. The CDR3 sequence: CSARDGEAKNIQYF. The CDR3 region has the DNA TGCAGTGCTAGAGACGGGGAAGCCAAAAACATTCAGTACTTC.

This clonotype was picked up many times. CDR3 protein: CASRRLSADTQYF. The CDR3 DNA follows: TGTGCCAGCCGTCGGCTATCGGCAGATACGCAGTATTTT. V is TRBV27 and J is TRBJ2-3; D not resolved. Trimming left V 8 bases short and J 4 bases short, with 13 bases between. The CDR3 covers 13 residues. The germline V gene has CDR1 MNHEY and CDR2 SMNVEV (reference sequence).

The chain is built from TRBV4-1 and TRBJ1-3; TRBD1 is a possible D gene (5 bases). The germline gives CDR1 MGHRA, CDR2 YSYEKL. The CDR3 is 15 amino acids. The V and J ends lost 0 bases and 2 bases respectively, with 8 bases between them. The CDR3 DNA follows: TGCGCCAGCAGCCAAGAGGGGACCGCTGGAAACACCATATATTTT. This gives the protein CASSQEGTAGNTIYF.

There are many counts of this clonotype. CDR3 loop: CASSQDYAQSYEQYF. The CDR3 DNA follows: TGCGCCAGCAGCCAAGATTATGCACAGTCCTACGAGCAGTACTTC. The J gene is TRBJ2-7, the V gene TRBV4-1; D unresolved. Trimming removed 0 bases at V and 1 base at J, with 10 bases between. Germline CDR1 and CDR2: MGHRA and YSYEKL. CDR3 length: 15 amino acids.

At least ten counts were recorded for this clonotype. The chain has TRBV20-1 and TRBJ1-5, with D perhaps TRBD1 (5 bases). Germline values: CDR1 DFQATT, CDR2 SNEGSKA (reference sequence). This CDR3 is 14 amino acids long. V was shortened by 3 bases and J by 2 bases, with 11 bases between the two germline ends. CDR3 in amino acids: CSARGGYGNQPQHF. The CDR3 bases are TGCAGTGCTAGGGGGGGGTATGGCAATCAGCCCCAGCATTTT.

The chain employs TRBV9 and TRBJ2-5; the D gene could be TRBD1 or TRBD2 (6 bases each). Germline V CDR1 and CDR2: SGDLS, YYNGEE. The ends were cut back, 0 bases at V and 4 bases at J, with 13 bases in the middle. CDR3 length: 15 residues. The CDR3 here is CASSVALGGGETQYF. The DNA for the CDR3 is TGTGCCAGCAGCGTAGCTTTAGGAGGGGGAGAGACCCAGTACTTC.

This clonotype was found many times. The chain joins TRBV6-5 to TRBJ1-1; no reliable D call. The CDR3 contains 13 residues. V was trimmed by 2 bases and J by 1 base, leaving 5 bases between them. Germline CDR1 is MNHEY and CDR2 is SVGAGI. The CDR3 reads CASSYGWNTEAFF. In nucleotides, the CDR3 is TGTGCCAGCAGTTACGGGTGGAACACTGAAGCTTTCTTT.

Only a few counts were recorded for this clonotype. The chain is built from TRBV6-1 and TRBJ2-2, with TRBD1 matching 7 bases. Germline assignment: CDR1 MNHNS and CDR2 SASEGT. The CDR3 spans 15 residues. J gave up 2 bases and V 6 bases, and 6 bases lay outside the gene matches. The CDR3 here is CASRFGTVNTGELFF. The CDR3 DNA is TGTGCCAGCAGGTTCGGGACAGTTAACACCGGGGAGCTGTTTTTT.

In its sample, this clonotype was seen once. V and J are TRBV6-1 and TRBJ2-1, with a possible D match to TRBD1 (6 bases). Trimming took off 5 bases at V and 0 bases at J, with 17 bases between the two ends. The germline V gene encodes CDR1 MNHNS and CDR2 SASEGT. The CDR3 is 17 amino acids. CDR3 nucleotides: TGTGCCAGCAGTCGCCTTAAGGGGGAGAGCTCCTACAATGAGCAGTTCTTC. Translation: CASSRLKGESSYNEQFF.

The DNA for the CDR3 is TGTGCCAGCAGCTTAGACAGGGTGGGAGCCGGGGAGCTGTTTTTT. Translated, it gives CASSLDRVGAGELFF. V and J are TRBV7-2 and TRBJ2-2, with D tentatively TRBD1 (6 bases). The V gene lost 1 base and the J gene lost 6 bases, with 12 bases spanning the gap. From germline, CDR1 is SGHTA and CDR2 FQGNSA. The CDR3 loop spans 15 amino acids. The full variable domain, rest sourced from reference TRBV7-2 and TRBJ2-2, is GAGVSQSPSNKVTEKGKDVELRCDPISGHTALYWYRQSLGQGLEFLIYFQGNSAPDKSGLPSDRFSAERTGGSVSTLTIQRTQQEDSAVYLCASSLDRVGAGELFFGEGSRLTVL.

This clonotype was observed a handful of times. The V and J genes are TRBV7-9 and TRBJ2-1, with 8 bases aligning to TRBD2. V lost 7 bases and J lost 0; bases outside the gene matches: 5. The CDR3 sequence is 15 residues long. The germline V gene encodes CDR1 SEHNR and CDR2 FQNEAQ (reference sequence). CDR3 sequence: CASTDGGVSYNEQFF. The DNA for the CDR3 is TGTGCCAGCACCGACGGGGGGGTCTCCTACAATGAGCAGTTCTTC.

The genes are TRBV20-1 and TRBJ2-7, with D perhaps matching TRBD1 or TRBD2 (6 bases each). This CDR3 is built from 15 residues. V was pared by 3 bases and J by 6 bases, with 21 bases between. Germline loops: CDR1 DFQATT, CDR2 SNEGSKA (reference sequence). The CDR3 loop is CSASPSQGTLGEQYF. The CDR3 DNA reads as TGCAGTGCTAGTCCAAGTCAGGGGACTTTGGGCGAGCAGTACTTC.

This clonotype has ten or more counts. CDR3 DNA: TGTGCCATCAGTAGGGACAGGACGAACACTGAAGCTTTCTTT. It specifies CAISRDRTNTEAFF. The gene calls are TRBV10-3 and TRBJ1-1, with 8 bases matching TRBD1. This CDR3 has 14 residues. In germline, CDR1 is ENHRY, CDR2 SYGVKD. J was trimmed by 1 base and V by 5 bases; bases with no gene match: 3.